This T cell receptor (beta chain) was captured by sequencing in a study of metastatic and nonmetastatic thyroid tumors. Study-wide points: TCR beta diversity was reportedly significantly higher in malignant thyroid tumors than benign nodules, in blood and tumor.

All patients reached thyroid surgery having received no treatment beforehand. Via MiXCR, TCRdb re-called the PCR reads. The sample has some 6,900 clones; around 30% are singletons. This clone counts as medium-sized. The target antigen is unknown. V lost 6 bases, J lost 0 bases, and 12 bases lay in between. The CDR3 spans 14 residues. Germline V gene data show CDR1 as DFQATT and CDR2 as SNEGSKA (reference sequence). The sequenced sample was tumor tissue. The rearrangement links TRBV20-1 to TRBJ1-3; a possible D gene is TRBD1 (6 bases). The receptor's source is a female donor with papillary thyroid cancer or a benign thyroid nodule (not recorded which). Some clones in this sample may be carry-over from other donors' samples. The CDR3 protein is CSAAGDVSGNTIYF. The CDR3 bases are TGCAGTGCGGCAGGGGACGTCTCTGGAAACACCATATATTTT.